The clone carrying this T cell receptor (beta chain) was detected many times. Its antigen is unidentified. The data were taken from a study of T cell repertoires in cytomegalovirus infection. Study overall: TCR beta signatures that were public indicated CMV infection and matching HLA type.

The CDR3 runs to 15 residues. The germline V gene encodes CDR1 SGDLS and CDR2 YYNGEE. Trimming at V came to 0 bases and at J to 4 bases, leaving 2 bases not matched to a gene. Regarding the study as a whole: Pooled public TCR beta family frequency picked out CMV carriers with the relevant HLA. CMV-specific TCR beta clonotypes restricted by HLA-C dominated the ex vivo response.

In TCRdb, the reads were re-called with MiXCR into one record per CDR3 protein. The sample holds roughly 500,000 distinct CDR3 sequences, around 10% seen once. The sequenced sample was PBMCs. The receptor was isolated from a human donor in good health (CMV status not recorded). Some clones in this sample may be carry-over from other donors' samples. The chain has TRBV9 and TRBJ2-1; 9 bases are shared with TRBD2. The CDR3 DNA reads as TGTGCCAGCAGCGTAGAGCGGGGGGTGTACAATGAGCAGTTCTTC. It encodes CASSVERGVYNEQFF.